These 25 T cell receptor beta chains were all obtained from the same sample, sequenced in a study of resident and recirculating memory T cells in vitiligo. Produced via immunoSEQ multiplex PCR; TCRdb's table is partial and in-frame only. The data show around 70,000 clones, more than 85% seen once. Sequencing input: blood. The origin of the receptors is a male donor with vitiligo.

The CDR3 spells CASSSTGGSHGYTF. The CDR3 DNA sequence: TGTGCCAGCAGCTCGACAGGGGGAAGTCATGGCTACACCTTC. The J gene is TRBJ1-2, the V gene TRBV7-8, with TRBD1 matching over 9 bases. Trimming took 4 bases from V and 6 from J; bases not matched to a gene: 6. In germline, CDR1 is SGHVS, CDR2 FQNEAQ. The CDR3 consists of 14 residues.

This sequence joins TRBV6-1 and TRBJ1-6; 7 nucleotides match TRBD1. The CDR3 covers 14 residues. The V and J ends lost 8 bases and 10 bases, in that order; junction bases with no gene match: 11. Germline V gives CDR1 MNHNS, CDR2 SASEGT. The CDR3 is CASGDRAVFSPLHF. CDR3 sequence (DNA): TGTGCCAGCGGAGACAGGGCGGTTTTCTCACCCCTCCACTTT.

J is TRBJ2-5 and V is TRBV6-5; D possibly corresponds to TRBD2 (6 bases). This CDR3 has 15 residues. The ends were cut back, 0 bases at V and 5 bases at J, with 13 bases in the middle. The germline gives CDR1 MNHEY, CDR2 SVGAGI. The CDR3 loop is CASSYSNPGRETQYF. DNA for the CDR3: TGTGCCAGCAGTTACTCGAACCCAGGGAGGGAGACCCAGTACTTC.

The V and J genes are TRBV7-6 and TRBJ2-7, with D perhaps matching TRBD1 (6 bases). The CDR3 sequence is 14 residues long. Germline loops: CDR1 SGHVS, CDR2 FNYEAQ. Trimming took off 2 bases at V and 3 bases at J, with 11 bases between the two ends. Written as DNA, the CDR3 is TGTGCCAGCAGCTTAAGGGACACTTACTACGAGCAGTACTTC. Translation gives CASSLRDTYYEQYF.

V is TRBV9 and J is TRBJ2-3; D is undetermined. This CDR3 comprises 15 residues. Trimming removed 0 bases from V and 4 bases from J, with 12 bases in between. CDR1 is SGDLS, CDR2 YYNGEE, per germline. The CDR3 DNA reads TGTGCCAGCAGCGTAGCTGAGACTCACGCAGATACGCAGTATTTT. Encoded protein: CASSVAETHADTQYF.

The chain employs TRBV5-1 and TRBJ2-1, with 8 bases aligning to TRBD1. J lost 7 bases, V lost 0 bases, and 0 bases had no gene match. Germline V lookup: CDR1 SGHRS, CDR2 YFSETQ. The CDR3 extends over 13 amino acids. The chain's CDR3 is CASSLGTGNEQFF. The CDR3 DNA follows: TGCGCCAGCAGCTTGGGGACAGGGAATGAGCAGTTCTTC.

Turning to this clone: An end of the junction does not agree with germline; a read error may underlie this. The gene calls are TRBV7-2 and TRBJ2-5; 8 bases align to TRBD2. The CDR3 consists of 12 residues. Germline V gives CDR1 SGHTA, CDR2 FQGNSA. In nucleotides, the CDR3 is TGTGCCAGCAGCAGCCTAGCGGGCGCCGCAGACTTC. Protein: CASSSLAGAADF.

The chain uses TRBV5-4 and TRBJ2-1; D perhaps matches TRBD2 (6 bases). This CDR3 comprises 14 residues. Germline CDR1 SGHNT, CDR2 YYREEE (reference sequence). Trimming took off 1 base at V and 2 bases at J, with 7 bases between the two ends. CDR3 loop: CASSLWGAYNEQFF. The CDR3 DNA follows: TGTGCCAGCAGCTTGTGGGGGGCCTACAATGAGCAGTTCTTC.

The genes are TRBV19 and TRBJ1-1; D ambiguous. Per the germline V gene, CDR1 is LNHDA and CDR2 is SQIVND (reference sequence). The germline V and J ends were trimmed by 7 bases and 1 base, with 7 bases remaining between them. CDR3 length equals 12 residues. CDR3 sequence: CASTVGNTEAFF. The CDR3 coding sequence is TGTGCCAGTACGGTTGGGAACACTGAAGCTTTCTTT.

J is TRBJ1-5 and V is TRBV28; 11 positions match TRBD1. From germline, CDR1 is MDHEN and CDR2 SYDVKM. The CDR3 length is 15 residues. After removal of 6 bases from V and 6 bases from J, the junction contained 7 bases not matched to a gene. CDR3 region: CASRPDRGQGQPQHF. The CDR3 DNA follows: TGTGCCAGCAGGCCGGACAGGGGGCAGGGTCAGCCCCAGCATTTT.

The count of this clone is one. The CDR3: CASGREAWYTEAFF. CDR3 bases: TGTGCCAGCGGGAGGGAAGCTTGGTACACTGAAGCTTTCTTT. The chain recombines TRBV6-5 with TRBJ1-1; the D is unclear. The CDR3 contains 14 residues. V shed 8 bases and J shed 3 bases, with 16 bases lying between them. In germline, CDR1 is MNHEY, CDR2 SVGAGI.

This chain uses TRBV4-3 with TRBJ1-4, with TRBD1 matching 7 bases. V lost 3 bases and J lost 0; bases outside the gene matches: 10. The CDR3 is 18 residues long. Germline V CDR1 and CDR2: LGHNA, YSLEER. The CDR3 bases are TGCGCCAGCAGCCAGGGCAGGGACAGTATTACAACTAATGAAAAACTGTTTTTT. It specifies CASSQGRDSITTNEKLFF.

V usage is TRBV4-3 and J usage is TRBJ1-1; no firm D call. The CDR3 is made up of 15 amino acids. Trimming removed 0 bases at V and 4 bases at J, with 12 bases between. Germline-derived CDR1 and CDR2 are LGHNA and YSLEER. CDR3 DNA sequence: TGCGCCAGCAGCCAAGAGGCGGGCTTGGGCACTGAAGCTTTCTTT. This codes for CASSQEAGLGTEAFF.

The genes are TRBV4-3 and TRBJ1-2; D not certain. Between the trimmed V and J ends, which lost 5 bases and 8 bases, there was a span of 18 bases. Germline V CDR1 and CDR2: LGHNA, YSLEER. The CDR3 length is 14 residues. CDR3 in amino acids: CASSLPGLRRGYTF. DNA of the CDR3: TGCGCCAGCAGCTTACCGGGTCTCCGACGAGGCTACACCTTC.

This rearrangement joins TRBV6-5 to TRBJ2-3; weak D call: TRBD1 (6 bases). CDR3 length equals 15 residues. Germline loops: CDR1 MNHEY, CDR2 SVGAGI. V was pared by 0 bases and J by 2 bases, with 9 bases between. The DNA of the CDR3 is TGTGCCAGCAGTTACTCGGGGGACAACACAGATACGCAGTATTTT. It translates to CASSYSGDNTDTQYF.

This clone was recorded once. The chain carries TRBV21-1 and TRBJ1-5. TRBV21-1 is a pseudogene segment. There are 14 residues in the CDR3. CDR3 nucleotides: TGTGCCAGCGCGGTCCCTTTATCGAATCAGCCCCAGCATTTT. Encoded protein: CASAVPLSNQPQHF.

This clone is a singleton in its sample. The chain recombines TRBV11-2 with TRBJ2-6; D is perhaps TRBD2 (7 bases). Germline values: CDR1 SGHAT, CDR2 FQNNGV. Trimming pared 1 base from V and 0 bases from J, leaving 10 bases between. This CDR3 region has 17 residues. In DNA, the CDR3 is TGTGCCAGCAGCTTAGCGGGGGGCAGCTCTGGGGCCAACGTCCTGACTTTC. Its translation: CASSLAGGSSGANVLTF.

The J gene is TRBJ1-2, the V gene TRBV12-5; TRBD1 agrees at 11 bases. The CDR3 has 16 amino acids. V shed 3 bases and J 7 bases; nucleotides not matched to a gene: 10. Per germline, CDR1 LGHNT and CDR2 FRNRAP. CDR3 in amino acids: CASGLSGTGGFGGYTF. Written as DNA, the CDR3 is TGTGCTAGTGGTTTATCCGGGACAGGGGGATTTGGTGGCTACACCTTC.

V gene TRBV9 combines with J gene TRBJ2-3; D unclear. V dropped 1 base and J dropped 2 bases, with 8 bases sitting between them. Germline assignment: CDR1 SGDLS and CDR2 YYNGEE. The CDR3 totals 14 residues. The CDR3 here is CASSVSTNTDTQYF. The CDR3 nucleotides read TGTGCCAGCAGCGTATCAACTAACACAGATACGCAGTATTTT.

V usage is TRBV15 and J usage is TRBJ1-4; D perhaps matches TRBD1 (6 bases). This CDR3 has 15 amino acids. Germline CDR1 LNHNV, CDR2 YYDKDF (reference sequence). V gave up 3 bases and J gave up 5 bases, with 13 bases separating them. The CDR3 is CATSRPWQGNEKLFF. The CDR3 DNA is TGTGCCACCAGCAGGCCGTGGCAGGGGAATGAAAAACTGTTTTTT. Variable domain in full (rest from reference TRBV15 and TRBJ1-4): DAMVIQNPRYQVTQFGKPVTLSCSQTLNHNVMYWYQQKSSQAPKLLFHYYDKDFNNEADTPDNFQSRRPNTSFCFLDIRSPGLGDTAMYLCATSRPWQGNEKLFFGSGTQLSVL.

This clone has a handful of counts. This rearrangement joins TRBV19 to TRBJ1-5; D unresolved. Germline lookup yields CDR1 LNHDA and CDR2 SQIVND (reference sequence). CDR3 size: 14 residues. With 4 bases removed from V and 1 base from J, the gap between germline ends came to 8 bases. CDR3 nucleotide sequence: TGTGCCAGTAGTAGTCAGACAAGCAATCAGCCCCAGCATTTT. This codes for CASSSQTSNQPQHF.

The CDR3 nucleotides read TGTGCCAGCAGGACTAGCGGGGGTGCCTACGAGCAGTACTTC. It specifies CASRTSGGAYEQYF. The rearrangement uses TRBV6-5 and TRBJ2-7; 12 bases map to TRBD2. This CDR3 is 14 amino acids long. CDR1 is MNHEY, CDR2 SVGAGI, per germline. The junction had 2 bases not matched to a gene; V was cut back by 6 bases and J by 2 bases.

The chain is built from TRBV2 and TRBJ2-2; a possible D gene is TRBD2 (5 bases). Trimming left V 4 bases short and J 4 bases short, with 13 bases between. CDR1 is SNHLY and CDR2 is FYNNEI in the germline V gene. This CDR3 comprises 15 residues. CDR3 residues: CASSGGSFFTGELFF. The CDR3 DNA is TGTGCCAGCAGTGGAGGGTCATTTTTCACCGGGGAGCTGTTTTTT.

CDR3 DNA: TGTGCCAGCAGTCCCGGCAGGCCGTCGAACACTGAAGCTTTCTTT. Translated: CASSPGRPSNTEAFF. V usage is TRBV2 and J usage is TRBJ1-1; D remains ambiguous. V lost 5 bases and J lost 1, with 14 bases in between. The CDR3 is 15 residues long. CDR1 SNHLY and CDR2 FYNNEI come from the germline V gene.

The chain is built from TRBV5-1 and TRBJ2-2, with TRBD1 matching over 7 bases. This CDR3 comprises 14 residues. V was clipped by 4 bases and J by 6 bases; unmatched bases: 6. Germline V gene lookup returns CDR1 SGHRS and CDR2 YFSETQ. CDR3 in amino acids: CASSGQGESGELFF. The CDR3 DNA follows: TGCGCCAGCAGCGGCCAGGGGGAGTCCGGGGAGCTGTTTTTT.